The entry that follows covers one T cell receptor beta chain sequence. This sample is part of a study of CDR3 diversity in severe acne. TCRdb independently ran MiXCR on the PCR reads; one entry per CDR3 protein. In the table there are around 91,000 distinct CDR3 sequences, roughly 51% of which are singletons. CDR1 is SNHLY, CDR2 FYNNEI, per germline. The length of the CDR3 is 17 residues. Trimming took 3 bases from V and 2 from J; bases not matched to a gene: 11. Sample: blood. V and J are TRBV2 and TRBJ2-7; TRBD2 aligns across 9 bases. This TCR was sampled from a male donor in good health, without acne. This CDR3 reads CASSDGLAGKRPYEQYF. In DNA, the CDR3 is TGTGCCAGCAGTGACGGGCTAGCGGGAAAGAGGCCCTACGAGCAGTACTTC.